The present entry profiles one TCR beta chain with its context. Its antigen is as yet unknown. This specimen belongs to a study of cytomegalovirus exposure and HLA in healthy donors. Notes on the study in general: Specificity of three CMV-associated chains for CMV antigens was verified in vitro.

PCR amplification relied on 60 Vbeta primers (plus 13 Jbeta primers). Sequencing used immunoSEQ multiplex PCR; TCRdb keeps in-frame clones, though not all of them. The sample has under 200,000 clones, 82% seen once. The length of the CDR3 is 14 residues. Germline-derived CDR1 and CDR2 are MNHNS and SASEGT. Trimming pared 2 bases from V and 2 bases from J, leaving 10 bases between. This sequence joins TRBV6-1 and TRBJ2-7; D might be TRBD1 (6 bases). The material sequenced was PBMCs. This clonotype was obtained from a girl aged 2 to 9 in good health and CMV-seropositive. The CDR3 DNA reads TGTGCCAGCAGTGAACCAGGGGTTACCTACGAGCAGTACTTC. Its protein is CASSEPGVTYEQYF.